The 4 T cell receptor beta chains below come from one sample, sequenced in a study of T cells in Graves' hyperthyroidism and ophthalmopathy. Amplified TCR beta CDR3 regions came from RNA transcripts. TCR CDR3 underwent first-round RT-PCR with the HTBI primer set. MiXCR, run by TCRdb on the multiplex PCR reads, gives a single entry per CDR3 protein. In the table there are about 580,000 distinct CDR3 sequences, roughly 50% of which are singletons. What was sequenced was peripheral blood or thyroid tissue (not recorded which). These receptors were collected from a woman aged 18-30 years with Graves' hyperthyroidism.

CDR3 in amino acids: CASSLLAGEGPYNEQFF. The DNA of the CDR3 is TGTGCCAGCAGCTTGCTAGCGGGAGAAGGGCCCTACAATGAGCAGTTCTTC. The chain combines TRBV7-7 with TRBJ2-7, with 10 bases matching TRBD2. TRBJ2-1 explains the end of the DNA better; the J call may be wrong. The CDR3 is 17 amino acids. CDR1 is SSHAT, CDR2 FNYEAQ, per germline (reference sequence).

The V gene is TRBV7-9, the J gene TRBJ2-5; tentatively, D is TRBD1 (6 bases). The germline V gene has CDR1 SEHNR and CDR2 FQNEAQ (reference sequence). There are 17 residues in the CDR3. V was shortened by 5 bases and J by 2 bases, with 21 bases between the two germline ends. The CDR3 DNA reads as TGTGCCAGCAGCAGCGTCCTCACACAGGGTCGGCAAGAGACCCAGTACTTC. The encoded protein is CASSSVLTQGRQETQYF.

This clonotype was found many times. The V call is TRBV6-2 or TRBV6-3, the J call TRBJ2-2; tentative D call: TRBD1 (6 bases). This CDR3 comprises 13 residues. Between the trimmed V and J ends, which lost 8 bases and 4 bases, there was a span of 11 bases. From germline, CDR1 is MNHEY and CDR2 SVGEGT. The CDR3 nucleotides are TGTGCCAGCCGGGAAGGGGGCACCGGGGAGCTGTTTTTT. It yields the protein CASREGGTGELFF.

The chain has TRBV7-2 and TRBJ2-3, with TRBD2 identical over 8 bases. This CDR3 has 14 amino acids. V lost 5 bases to trimming and J lost 1 base; unmatched junction nucleotides: 2. In germline, CDR1 is SGHTA, CDR2 FQGNSA. CDR3 coding DNA: TGTGCCAGCAGCGCCGGGAGGGGCACAGATACGCAGTATTTT. Translated, it gives CASSAGRGTDTQYF. Supplemented by reference TRBV7-2 and TRBJ2-3, the full variable domain reads GAGVSQSPSNKVTEKGKDVELRCDPISGHTALYWYRQSLGQGLEFLIYFQGNSAPDKSGLPSDRFSAERTGGSVSTLTIQRTQQEDSAVYLCASSAGRGTDTQYFGPGTRLTVL.